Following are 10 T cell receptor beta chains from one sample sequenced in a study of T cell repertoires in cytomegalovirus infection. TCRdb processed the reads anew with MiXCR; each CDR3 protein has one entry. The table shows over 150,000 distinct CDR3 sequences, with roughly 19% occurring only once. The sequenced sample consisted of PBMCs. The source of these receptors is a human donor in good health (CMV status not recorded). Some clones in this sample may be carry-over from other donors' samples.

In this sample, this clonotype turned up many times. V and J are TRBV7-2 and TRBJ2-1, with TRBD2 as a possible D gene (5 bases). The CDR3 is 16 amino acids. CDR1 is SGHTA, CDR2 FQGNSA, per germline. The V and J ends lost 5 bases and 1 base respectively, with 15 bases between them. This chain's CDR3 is CASSPLPRGSYNEQFF. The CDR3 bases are TGTGCCAGCAGCCCCCTCCCTCGCGGGTCCTACAATGAGCAGTTCTTC.

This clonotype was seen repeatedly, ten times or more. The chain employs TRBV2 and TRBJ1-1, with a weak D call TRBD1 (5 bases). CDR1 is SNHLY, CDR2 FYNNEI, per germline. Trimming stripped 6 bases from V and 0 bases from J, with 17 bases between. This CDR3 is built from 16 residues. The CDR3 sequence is CASSVPAGRMNTEAFF. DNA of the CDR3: TGTGCCAGCAGCGTTCCGGCGGGACGGATGAACACTGAAGCTTTCTTT.

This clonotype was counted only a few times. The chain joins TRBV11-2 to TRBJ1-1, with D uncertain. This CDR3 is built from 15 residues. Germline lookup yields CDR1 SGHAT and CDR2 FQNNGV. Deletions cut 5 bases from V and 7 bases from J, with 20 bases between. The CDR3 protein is CASSPRDVQSLEAFF. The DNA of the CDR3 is TGTGCCAGCAGCCCTAGAGATGTACAGAGCCTTGAAGCTTTCTTT.

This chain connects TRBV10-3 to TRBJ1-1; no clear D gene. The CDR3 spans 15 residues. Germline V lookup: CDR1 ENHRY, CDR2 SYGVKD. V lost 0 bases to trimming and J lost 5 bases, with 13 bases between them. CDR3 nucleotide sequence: TGTGCCATCAGTGAGTCGGGCGCCCGGGAGACTGAAGCTTTCTTT. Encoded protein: CAISESGARETEAFF.

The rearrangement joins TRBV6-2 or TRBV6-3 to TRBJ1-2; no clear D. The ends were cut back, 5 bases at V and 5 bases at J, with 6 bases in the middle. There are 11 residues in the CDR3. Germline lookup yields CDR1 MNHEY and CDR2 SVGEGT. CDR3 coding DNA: TGTGCCAGCAGTCGACTGTATGGCTACACCTTC. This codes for CASSRLYGYTF.

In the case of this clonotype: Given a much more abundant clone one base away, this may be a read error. CDR3 residues: CASVGGGKETQYF. CDR3 nucleotide sequence: TGTGCCAGCGTGGGAGGGGGGAAAGAGACCCAGTACTTC. V is TRBV6-5 and J is TRBJ2-5, with TRBD2 as a possible D gene (7 bases). The CDR3 runs to 13 residues. V gave up 8 bases and J gave up 3 bases, with 13 bases separating them. Germline V lookup: CDR1 MNHEY, CDR2 SVGAGI.

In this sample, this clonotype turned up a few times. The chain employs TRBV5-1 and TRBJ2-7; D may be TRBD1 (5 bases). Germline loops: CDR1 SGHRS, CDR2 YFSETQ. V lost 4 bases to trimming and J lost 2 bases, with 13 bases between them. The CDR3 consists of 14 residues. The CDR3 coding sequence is TGCGCCAGCAGCATCCGGACACAGCCCTACGAGCAGTACTTC. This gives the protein CASSIRTQPYEQYF.

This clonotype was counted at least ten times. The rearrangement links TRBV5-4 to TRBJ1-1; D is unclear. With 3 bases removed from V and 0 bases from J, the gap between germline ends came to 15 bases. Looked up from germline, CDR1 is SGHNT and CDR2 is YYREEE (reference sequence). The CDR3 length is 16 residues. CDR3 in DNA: TGTGCCAGCAGCTCGCCCCCAAGTGGAATGAACACTGAAGCTTTCTTT. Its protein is CASSSPPSGMNTEAFF. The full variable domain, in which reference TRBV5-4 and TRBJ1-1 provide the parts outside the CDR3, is ETGVTQSPTHLIKTRGQQVTLRCSSQSGHNTVSWYQQALGQGPQFIFQYYREEENGRGNFPPRFSGLQFPNYSSELNVNALELDDSALYLCASSSPPSGMNTEAFFGQGTRLTVV.

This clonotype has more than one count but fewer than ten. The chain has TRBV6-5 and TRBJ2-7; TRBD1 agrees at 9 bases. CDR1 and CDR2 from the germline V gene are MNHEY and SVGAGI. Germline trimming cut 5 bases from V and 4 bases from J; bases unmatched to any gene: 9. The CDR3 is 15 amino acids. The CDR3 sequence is CASSITQGAVYEQYF. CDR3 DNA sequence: TGTGCCAGCAGTATAACACAGGGGGCAGTTTACGAGCAGTACTTC.

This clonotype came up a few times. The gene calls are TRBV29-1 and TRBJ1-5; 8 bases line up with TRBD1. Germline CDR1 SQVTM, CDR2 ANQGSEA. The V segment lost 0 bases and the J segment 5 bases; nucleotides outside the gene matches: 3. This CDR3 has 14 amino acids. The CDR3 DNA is TGCAGCGTTGAAGATGGGACAGGTCATCAGCCCCAGCATTTT. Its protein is CSVEDGTGHQPQHF.